The source of this T cell receptor beta chain is a study of shared clonotypes between healthy human individuals. Background on the study: The cohort had a couple of women and a few men, ages 18 to 49.

In the case of this clone: Its antigen is undetermined.

Naive CD8 cells comprised CD45RO-negative, CCR7-positively selected cells, excluding terminally differentiated effector memory CD45RA+ cells. Adult Caucasians living in Nashville, Tennessee made up all of the donors. Per the germline V gene, CDR1 is MNHEY and CDR2 is SMNVEV (reference sequence). CDR3 size: 13 residues. Between the trimmed V and J ends, which lost 2 bases and 2 bases, there was a span of 6 bases. Clones were sequenced by immunoSEQ multiplex PCR, and TCRdb holds only the in-frame ones, with some missing. The sample consists of approximately 600,000 clones, approximately 96% of them appearing once. Study findings and constraints: Sorted-subset samples were not fully sequenced, rarefaction indicated. Donor scarcity curtailed the genetic and exposure-history diversity represented herein.

The sequence came from a woman between 25 and 40 years old in good health. V gene TRBV27 combines with J gene TRBJ1-2, with D unresolved. Sequencing used naive CD8+ T cells sorted from blood. CDR3 DNA sequence: TGTGCCAGCAGTTTAACTCTGAACTATGGCTACACCTTC. Translating gives CASSLTLNYGYTF.